The source of this T cell receptor (beta chain) is a study of Ad26.COV2.S vaccination and SARS-CoV-2 variants. V dropped 0 bases and J dropped 8 bases, with 17 bases sitting between them. Germline CDR1 reads SGHRS; CDR2 reads YFSETQ. CDR3 size: 15 residues. TCRdb's table, derived via immunoSEQ multiplex PCR, lists solely in-frame clones and lacks some. The table includes approximately 350,000 clones, around 86% detected once. This sample's treatment: roughly 18 received Ad26.COV2.S at low or high dose, single or two shots; five or six received placebo; per-sample allocation not given. Collection of samples fell on day 63 after the first vaccine or placebo injection.

The material sequenced was peripheral blood, taken in a trial of Ad26.COV2.S vaccine versus placebo. The chain uses TRBV5-1 and TRBJ1-2, with D maybe TRBD1 (5 bases). The TCR originated in a person between 18 and 60 years old who received the Ad26.COV2.S COVID-19 vaccine or a placebo. CDR3 DNA sequence: TGCGCCAGCAGCTTGGCGGGGCGACGAGAGGTAGGCTACACCTTC. Translation gives CASSLAGRREVGYTF.